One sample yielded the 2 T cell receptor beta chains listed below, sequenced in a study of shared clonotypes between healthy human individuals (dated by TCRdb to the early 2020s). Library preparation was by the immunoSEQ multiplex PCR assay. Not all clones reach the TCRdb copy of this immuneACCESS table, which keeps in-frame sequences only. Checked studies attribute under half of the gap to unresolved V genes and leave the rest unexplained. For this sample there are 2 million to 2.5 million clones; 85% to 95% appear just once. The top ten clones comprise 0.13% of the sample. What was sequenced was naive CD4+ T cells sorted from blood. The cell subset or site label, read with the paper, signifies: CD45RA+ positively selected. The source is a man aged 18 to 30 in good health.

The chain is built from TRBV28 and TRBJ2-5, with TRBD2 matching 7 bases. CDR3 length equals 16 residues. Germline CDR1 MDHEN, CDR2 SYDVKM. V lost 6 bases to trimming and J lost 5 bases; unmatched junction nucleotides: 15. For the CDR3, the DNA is TGTGCCAGCAGCCTGGACCTAGCGGAACTGAGGGAGACCCAGTACTTC. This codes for CASSLDLAELRETQYF.

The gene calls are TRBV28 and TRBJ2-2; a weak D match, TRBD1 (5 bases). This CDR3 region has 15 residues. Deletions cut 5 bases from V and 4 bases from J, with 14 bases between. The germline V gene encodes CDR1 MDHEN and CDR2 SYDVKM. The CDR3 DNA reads TGTGCCAGCAGTCGACCAGGGCTGGGCACCGGGGAGCTGTTTTTT. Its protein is CASSRPGLGTGELFF.